This is a list of T cell receptor beta chains from one sample in a study of blood T cell repertoires in COVID-19. Assay: immunoSEQ multiplex PCR; the TCRdb copy retains only in-frame clones and omits some. The repertoire includes about 80,000 clones, around 88% of them detected once, and 30% to 45% sits in the top ten. The specimen was peripheral blood. These receptors all stem from a man at least 80 years old with active or convalescent COVID-19. CDR3s include the opening cysteine and the closing phenylalanine or tryptophan. Fields, in order: J gene, clone size, D gene, V gene, CDR3 protein. The D gene is left open where the match is weak. The size field is filled for only some rows; it gives once, few, many or a size class.

TRBJ2-7	.	TRBD2	TRBV15	CATSRDVAGGPWEQYF
TRBJ1-4	.	.	TRBV18	CASSLGGREKLFF
TRBJ1-1	.	TRBD1	TRBV18	CASSLGQGVTEAFF
TRBJ1-5	.	.	TRBV6-5	CASSYSRADQPQHF
TRBJ1-2	.	.	TRBV5-5	CASSLVDPRVTNYGYTF
TRBJ1-1	.	TRBD1	TRBV2	CASSAQGVYTEAFF
TRBJ1-6	.	TRBD1	TRBV9	CASSVDTGAISPLHF
TRBJ1-2	.	.	TRBV28	CASSFRSQDGYTF
TRBJ1-2	.	.	TRBV29-1	CSAEGPGQGYGYTF
TRBJ2-2	.	.	TRBV3-1/TRBV3-2	CASSRLSGELFF
TRBJ1-1	once	TRBD1	TRBV5-5	CASRDEGGADTEAFF
TRBJ2-2	.	.	TRBV5-1	CASSLDGGLSTGELFF
TRBJ2-3	.	TRBD1	TRBV6-1	CASSDNRGPGLDTQYF
TRBJ1-2	.	TRBD1	TRBV27	CASSRSDRGGYTF
TRBJ2-1	.	.	TRBV5-5	CASSLRLMGQMDNEQFF
TRBJ2-3	once	TRBD2	TRBV5-4	CASSRLAGGRGTDTQYF
TRBJ2-5	.	TRBD1	TRBV6-5	CASSYRDRGTQETQYF
TRBJ1-2	.	.	TRBV2	CASRRGGGRIYGYTF
TRBJ2-1	.	.	TRBV5-6	CASSSTGSHNEQFF
TRBJ2-3	few	.	TRBV20-1	CSATPEDTQYF
TRBJ2-7	.	.	TRBV6-1	CASSETVSYEQYF
TRBJ1-4	.	TRBD1	TRBV5-4	CASSLGTPGQATNEKLFF